These 5 T cell receptor beta chains share one sample of origin, sequenced in a study of cytomegalovirus exposure and HLA in healthy donors. The primer mix had 60 Vbeta and 13 Jbeta primers. Assay: immunoSEQ multiplex PCR; the TCRdb copy retains only in-frame clones and omits some. The sample has roughly 150,000 clones, about 79% seen once. Sequencing used PBMCs. These receptor sequences come from a male donor in good health and CMV-seronegative.

The chain combines TRBV7-9 with TRBJ2-1; 9 bases align to TRBD2. Germline-derived CDR1 and CDR2 are SEHNR and FQNEAQ (reference sequence). The CDR3 has 15 residues. The V gene end was trimmed by 2 bases and the J gene end by 8 bases; junction bases not matched to a gene: 7. This CDR3 reads CASSLPGTSFDEQFF. The CDR3 bases are TGTGCCAGCAGCTTACCCGGGACTAGCTTCGATGAGCAGTTCTTC. Combining the CDR3 with reference TRBV7-9 and TRBJ2-1 gives the whole variable domain DTGVSQNPRHKITKRGQNVTFRCDPISEHNRLYWYRQTLGQGPEFLTYFQNEAQLEKSRLLSDRFSAERPKGSFSTLEIQRTEQGDSAMYLCASSLPGTSFDEQFFGPGTRLTVL.

The genes are TRBV7-2 and TRBJ2-7; no reliable D call. Trimming removed 8 bases at V and 4 bases at J, with 15 bases between. The germline V gene encodes CDR1 SGHTA and CDR2 FQGNSA. The CDR3 loop spans 13 amino acids. The CDR3 is CASGAGFSYEQYF. CDR3 DNA: TGTGCCAGCGGAGCCGGATTCTCTTACGAGCAGTACTTC.

The genes are TRBV19 and TRBJ2-5; a possible D gene is TRBD2 (5 bases). V was cut by 8 bases and J by 3 bases, with 19 bases left in between. Per the germline V gene, CDR1 is LNHDA and CDR2 is SQIVND (reference sequence). The CDR3 has 15 amino acids. Here the CDR3 DNA reads TGTGCCAGTTCGGCAGGCTCGGGAATTGAAGAGACCCAGTACTTC. Encoded protein: CASSAGSGIEETQYF. Variable domain in full (rest from reference TRBV19 and TRBJ2-5): DGGITQSPKYLFRKEGQNVTLSCEQNLNHDAMYWYRQDPGQGLRLIYYSQIVNDFQKGDIAEGYSVSREKKESFPLTVTSAQKNPTAFYLCASSAGSGIEETQYFGPGTRLLVL.

This clone came up once. The rearrangement uses TRBV7-9 and TRBJ1-5; the D gene is possibly TRBD1 (6 bases). V was trimmed by 5 bases and J by 7 bases, leaving 12 bases between them. Germline V gene lookup returns CDR1 SEHNR and CDR2 FQNEAQ (reference sequence). The CDR3 contains 13 residues. The DNA for the CDR3 is TGTGCCAGCAGCAGTGATGGGGGCCAGCCCCAGCATTTT. This encodes CASSSDGGQPQHF.

This clone came up once. CDR3 sequence reads: CASSLDGQGFHEQYF. As DNA, the CDR3 is TGTGCCAGCAGCTTGGATGGACAGGGTTTTCACGAGCAGTACTTC. This chain links TRBV5-4 with TRBJ2-7; TRBD1 agrees at 8 bases. Per the germline V gene, CDR1 is SGHNT and CDR2 is YYREEE (reference sequence). Germline trimming cut 0 bases from V and 5 bases from J; bases unmatched to any gene: 7. There are 15 residues in the CDR3.